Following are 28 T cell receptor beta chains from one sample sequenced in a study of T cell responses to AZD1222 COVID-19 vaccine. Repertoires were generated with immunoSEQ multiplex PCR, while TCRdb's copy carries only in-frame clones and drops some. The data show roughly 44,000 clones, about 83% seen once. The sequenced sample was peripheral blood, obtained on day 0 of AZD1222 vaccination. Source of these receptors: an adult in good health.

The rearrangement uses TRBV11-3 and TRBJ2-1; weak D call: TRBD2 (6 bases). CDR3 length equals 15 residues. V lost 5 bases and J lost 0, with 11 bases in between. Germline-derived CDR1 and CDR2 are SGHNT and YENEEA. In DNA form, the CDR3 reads TGTGCCAGCAGCCCGGGGACTGGCTCCTACAATGAGCAGTTCTTC. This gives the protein CASSPGTGSYNEQFF.

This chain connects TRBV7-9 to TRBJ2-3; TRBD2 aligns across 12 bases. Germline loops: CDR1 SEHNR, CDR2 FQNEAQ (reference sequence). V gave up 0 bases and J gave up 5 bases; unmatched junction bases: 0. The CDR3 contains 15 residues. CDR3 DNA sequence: TGTGCCAGCAGCTTAGCGACTAGCGGGGGAGATACGCAGTATTTT. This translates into CASSLATSGGDTQYF.

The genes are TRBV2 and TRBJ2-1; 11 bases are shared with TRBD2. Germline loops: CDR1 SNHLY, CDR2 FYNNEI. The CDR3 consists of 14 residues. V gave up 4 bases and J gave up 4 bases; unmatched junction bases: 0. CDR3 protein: CASSVAGGYNEQFF. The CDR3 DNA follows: TGTGCCAGCAGTGTAGCGGGAGGGTACAATGAGCAGTTCTTC.

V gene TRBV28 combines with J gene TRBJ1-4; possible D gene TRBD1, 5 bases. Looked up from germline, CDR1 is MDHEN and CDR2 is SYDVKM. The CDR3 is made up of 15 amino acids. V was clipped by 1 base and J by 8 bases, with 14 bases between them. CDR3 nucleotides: TGTGCCAGCAGTTTATTCGGCAGGGTACGAGAAAAACTGTTTTTT. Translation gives CASSLFGRVREKLFF.

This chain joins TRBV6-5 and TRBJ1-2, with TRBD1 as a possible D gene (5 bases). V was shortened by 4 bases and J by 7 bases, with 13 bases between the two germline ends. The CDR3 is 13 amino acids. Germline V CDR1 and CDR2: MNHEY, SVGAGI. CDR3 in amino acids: CASSLAQQGGYTF. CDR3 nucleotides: TGTGCCAGCAGTTTGGCGCAGCAGGGTGGCTACACCTTC.

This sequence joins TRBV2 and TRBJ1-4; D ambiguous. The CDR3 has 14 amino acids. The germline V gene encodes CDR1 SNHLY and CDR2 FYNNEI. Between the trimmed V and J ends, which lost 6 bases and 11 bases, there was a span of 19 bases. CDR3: CASRELRFVLKLFF. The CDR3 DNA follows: TGTGCCAGCAGAGAGCTCCGGTTTGTGTTGAAACTGTTTTTT.

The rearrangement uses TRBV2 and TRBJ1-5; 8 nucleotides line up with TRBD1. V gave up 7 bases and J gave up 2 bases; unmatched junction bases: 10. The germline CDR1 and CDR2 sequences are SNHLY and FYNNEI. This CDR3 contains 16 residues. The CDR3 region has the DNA TGTGCCAGCACCGAGGGCTTGACAGGGGGCAATCAGCCCCAGCATTTT. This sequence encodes CASTEGLTGGNQPQHF.

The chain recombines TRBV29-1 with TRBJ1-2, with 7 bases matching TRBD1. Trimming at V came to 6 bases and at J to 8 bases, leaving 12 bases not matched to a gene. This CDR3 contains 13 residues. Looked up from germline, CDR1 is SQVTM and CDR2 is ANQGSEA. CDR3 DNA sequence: TGCAGCGTGCTCAGGGGGATAGGAGAAGGCTACACCTTC. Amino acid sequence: CSVLRGIGEGYTF.

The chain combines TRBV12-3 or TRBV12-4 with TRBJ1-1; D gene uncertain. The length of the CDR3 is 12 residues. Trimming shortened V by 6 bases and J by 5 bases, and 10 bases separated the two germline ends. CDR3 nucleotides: TGTGCCAGCAGCCCCGGTTATACTGAAGCTTTCTTT. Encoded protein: CASSPGYTEAFF.

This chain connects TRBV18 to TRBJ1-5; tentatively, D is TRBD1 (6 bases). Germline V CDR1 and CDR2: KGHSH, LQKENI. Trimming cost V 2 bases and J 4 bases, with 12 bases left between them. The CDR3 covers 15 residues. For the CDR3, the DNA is TGTGCCAGCTCACCAACTGCGGGGGCGAATCAGCCCCAGCATTTT. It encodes CASSPTAGANQPQHF.

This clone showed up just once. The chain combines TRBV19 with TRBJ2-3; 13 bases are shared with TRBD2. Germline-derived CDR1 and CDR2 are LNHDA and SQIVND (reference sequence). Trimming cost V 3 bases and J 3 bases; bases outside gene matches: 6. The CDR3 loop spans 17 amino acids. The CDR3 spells CASSIGRTSGGTDTQYF. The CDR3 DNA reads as TGTGCCAGTAGTATTGGGAGGACTAGCGGGGGAACAGATACGCAGTATTTT.

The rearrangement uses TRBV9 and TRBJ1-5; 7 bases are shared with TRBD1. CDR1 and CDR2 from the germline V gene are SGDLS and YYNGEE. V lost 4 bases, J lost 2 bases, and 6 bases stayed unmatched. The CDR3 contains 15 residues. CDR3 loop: CASSINGQGNQPQHF. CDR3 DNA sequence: TGTGCCAGCAGCATCAACGGACAGGGCAATCAGCCCCAGCATTTT.

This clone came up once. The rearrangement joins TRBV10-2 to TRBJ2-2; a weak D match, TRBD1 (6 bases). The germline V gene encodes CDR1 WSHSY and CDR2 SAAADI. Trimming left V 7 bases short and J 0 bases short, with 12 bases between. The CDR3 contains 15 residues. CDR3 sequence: CASTGQSPNTGELFF. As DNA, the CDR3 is TGCGCCAGCACCGGACAGAGCCCGAACACCGGGGAGCTGTTTTTT.

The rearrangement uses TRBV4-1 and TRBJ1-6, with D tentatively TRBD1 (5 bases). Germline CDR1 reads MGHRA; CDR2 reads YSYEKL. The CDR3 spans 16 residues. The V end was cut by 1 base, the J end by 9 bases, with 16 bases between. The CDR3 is CASSQGSQGGPSPLHF. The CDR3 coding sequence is TGCGCCAGCAGCCAAGGGTCCCAGGGCGGTCCTTCACCCCTCCACTTT.

The CDR3 DNA reads as TGTGCCAGCCAGGGGTCTGGGGCCAACGTCCTGACTTTC. The encoded protein is CASQGSGANVLTF. The chain couples TRBV2 to TRBJ2-6; possible D gene TRBD1, 6 bases. V lost 8 bases, J lost 1 base, and 6 bases lay in between. The CDR3 spans 13 residues. CDR1 SNHLY and CDR2 FYNNEI come from the germline V gene.

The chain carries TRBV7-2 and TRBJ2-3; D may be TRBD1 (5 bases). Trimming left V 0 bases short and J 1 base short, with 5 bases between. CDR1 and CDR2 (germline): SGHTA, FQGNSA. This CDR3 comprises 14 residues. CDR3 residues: CASSLAGGTDTQYF. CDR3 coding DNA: TGTGCCAGCAGCTTAGCAGGGGGCACAGATACGCAGTATTTT.

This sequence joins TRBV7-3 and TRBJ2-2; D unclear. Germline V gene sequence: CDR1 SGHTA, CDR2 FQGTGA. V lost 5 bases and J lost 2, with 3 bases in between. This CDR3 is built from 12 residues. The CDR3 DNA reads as TGTGCCAGCAGCCCCAACACCGGGGAGCTGTTTTTT. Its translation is CASSPNTGELFF.

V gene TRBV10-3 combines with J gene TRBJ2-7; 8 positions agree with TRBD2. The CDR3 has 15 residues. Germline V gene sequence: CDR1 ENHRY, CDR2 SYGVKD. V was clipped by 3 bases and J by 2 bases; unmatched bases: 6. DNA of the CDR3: TGTGCCATCAGTGACCTGACTAGCGAGACCTACGAGCAGTACTTC. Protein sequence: CAISDLTSETYEQYF.

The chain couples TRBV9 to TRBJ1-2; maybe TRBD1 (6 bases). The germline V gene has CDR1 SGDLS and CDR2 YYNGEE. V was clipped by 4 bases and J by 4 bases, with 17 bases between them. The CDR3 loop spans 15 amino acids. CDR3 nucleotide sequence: TGTGCCAGCAGCTTTAACAGGGAAGGAAGCTATGGCTACACCTTC. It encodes CASSFNREGSYGYTF.

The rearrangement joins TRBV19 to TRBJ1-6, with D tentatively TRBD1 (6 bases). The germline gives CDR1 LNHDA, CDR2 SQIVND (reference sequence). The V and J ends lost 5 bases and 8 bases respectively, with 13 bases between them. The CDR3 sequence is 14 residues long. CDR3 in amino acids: CASSRLGADSPLHF. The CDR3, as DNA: TGTGCCAGTAGTCGCCTGGGGGCGGATTCACCCCTCCACTTT. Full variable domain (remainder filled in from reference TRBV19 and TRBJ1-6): DGGITQSPKYLFRKEGQNVTLSCEQNLNHDAMYWYRQDPGQGLRLIYYSQIVNDFQKGDIAEGYSVSREKKESFPLTVTSAQKNPTAFYLCASSRLGADSPLHFGNGTRLTVT.

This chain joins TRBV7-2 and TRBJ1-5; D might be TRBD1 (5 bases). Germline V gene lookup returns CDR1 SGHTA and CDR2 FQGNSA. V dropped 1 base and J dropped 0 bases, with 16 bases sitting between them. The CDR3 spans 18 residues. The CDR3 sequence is CASSLVLAWRGSNQPQHF. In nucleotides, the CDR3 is TGTGCCAGCAGCTTAGTTTTGGCGTGGAGGGGTAGCAATCAGCCCCAGCATTTT.

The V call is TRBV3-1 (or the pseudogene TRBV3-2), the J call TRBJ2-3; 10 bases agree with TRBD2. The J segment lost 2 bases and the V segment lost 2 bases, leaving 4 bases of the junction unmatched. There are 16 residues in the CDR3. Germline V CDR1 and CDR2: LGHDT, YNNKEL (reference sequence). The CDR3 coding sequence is TGTGCCAGCAGCCAATTTAGCGGGGGGAACACAGATACGCAGTATTTT. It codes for CASSQFSGGNTDTQYF.

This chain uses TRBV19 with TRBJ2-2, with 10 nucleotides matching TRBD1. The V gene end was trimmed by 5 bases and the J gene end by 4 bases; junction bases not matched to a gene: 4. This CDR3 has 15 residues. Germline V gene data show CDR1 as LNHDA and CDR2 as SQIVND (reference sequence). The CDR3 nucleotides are TGTGCCAGTAGTCGACAGGGGGCGACCACCGGGGAGCTGTTTTTT. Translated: CASSRQGATTGELFF.

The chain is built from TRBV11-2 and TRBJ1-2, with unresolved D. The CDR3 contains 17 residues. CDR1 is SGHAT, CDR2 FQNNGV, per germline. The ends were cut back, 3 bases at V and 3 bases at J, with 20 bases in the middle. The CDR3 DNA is TGTGCCAGCAGCTTGGATCGGGATAACAATGGCGACTATGGCTACACCTTC. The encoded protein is CASSLDRDNNGDYGYTF.

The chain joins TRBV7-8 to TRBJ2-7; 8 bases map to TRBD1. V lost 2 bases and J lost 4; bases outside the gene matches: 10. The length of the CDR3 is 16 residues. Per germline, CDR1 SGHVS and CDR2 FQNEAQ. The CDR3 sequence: CASSLTTGVLAYEQYF. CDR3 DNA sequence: TGTGCCAGCAGCTTAACGACAGGGGTTTTGGCGTACGAGCAGTACTTC.

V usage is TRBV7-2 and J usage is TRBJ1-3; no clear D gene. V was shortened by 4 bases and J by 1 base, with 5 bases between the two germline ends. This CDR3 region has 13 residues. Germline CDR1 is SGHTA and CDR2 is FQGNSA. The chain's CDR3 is CASSSQSGNTIYF. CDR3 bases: TGTGCCAGCAGCTCTCAATCTGGAAACACCATATATTTT.

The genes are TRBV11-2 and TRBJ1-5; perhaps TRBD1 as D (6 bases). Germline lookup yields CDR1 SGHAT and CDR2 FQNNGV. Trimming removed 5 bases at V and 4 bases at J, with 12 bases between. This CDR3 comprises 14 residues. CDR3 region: CASSPGQFNQPQHF. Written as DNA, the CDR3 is TGTGCCAGCAGCCCCGGACAGTTTAATCAGCCCCAGCATTTT.

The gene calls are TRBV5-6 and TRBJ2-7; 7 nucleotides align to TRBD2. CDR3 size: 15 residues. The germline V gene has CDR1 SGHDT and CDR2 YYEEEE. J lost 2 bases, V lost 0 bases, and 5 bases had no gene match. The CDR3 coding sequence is TGTGCCAGCAGCTTGGGGCTAGCGGCCACCTACGAGCAGTACTTC. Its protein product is CASSLGLAATYEQYF.